The present entry profiles one T cell receptor beta chain with its context. Enrolment of Seattle patients took place during active infection, and they were followed longitudinally. The CDR3 is 17 amino acids. Germline V lookup: CDR1 LNHNV, CDR2 YYDKDF (reference sequence). Germline trimming cut 3 bases from V and 2 bases from J; bases unmatched to any gene: 9. These data belong to a study of blood T cell repertoires in COVID-19. Whole-study context: Specimens from acute and convalescent COVID-19 originated in the United States, Italy and Spain.

Study processing details: Reference gene primers were amplified, and this amplification served to estimate nucleated cell counts. The method was immunoSEQ multiplex PCR; TCRdb's version includes in-frame clones alone and lacks a portion of them. V and J calls and clone size follow that table, whereas D and trimming were derived from the DNA. The sample lists roughly 250,000 clones, about 80% occurring once. The chain joins TRBV15 to TRBJ2-7; 11 nucleotides agree with TRBD2. Material: peripheral blood. The receptor's source is a person aged 70 to 85 with COVID-19, enrolled during active disease. CDR3 nucleotides: TGTGCCACCAGCAGGGAAATAGCGGGAGGGTTTGCCTACGAGCAGTACTTC. Translating it yields CATSREIAGGFAYEQYF.